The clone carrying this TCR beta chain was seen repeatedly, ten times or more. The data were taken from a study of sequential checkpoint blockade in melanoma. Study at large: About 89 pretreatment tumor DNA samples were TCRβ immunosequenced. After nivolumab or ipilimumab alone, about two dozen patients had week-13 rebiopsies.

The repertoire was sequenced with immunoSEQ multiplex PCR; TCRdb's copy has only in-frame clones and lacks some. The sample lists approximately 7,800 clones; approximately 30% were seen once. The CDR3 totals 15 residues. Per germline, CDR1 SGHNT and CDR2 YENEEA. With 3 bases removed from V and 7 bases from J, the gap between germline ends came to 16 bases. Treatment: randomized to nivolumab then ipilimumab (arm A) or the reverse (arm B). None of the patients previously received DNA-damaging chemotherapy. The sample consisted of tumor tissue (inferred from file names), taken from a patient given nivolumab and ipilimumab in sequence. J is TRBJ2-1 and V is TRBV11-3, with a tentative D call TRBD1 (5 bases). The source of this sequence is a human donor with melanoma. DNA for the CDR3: TGTGCCAGCAGCTTGGTCTTTTGGGGCGCAAATGAGCAGTTCTTC. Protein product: CASSLVFWGANEQFF.